This entry lists 30 T cell receptor beta chains sequenced from one sample in a study of blood T cell repertoires in COVID-19. Using immunoSEQ multiplex PCR, the repertoire was profiled, and TCRdb retains in-frame clones only, with some absent. Of 300,000 to 400,000 clones in the sample, under 95% were seen once. Sequencing input: peripheral blood. All receptors derive from a woman under 30 who had recovered from COVID-19.

The chain couples TRBV5-5 to TRBJ2-1, with 11 nucleotides matching TRBD2. J lost 4 bases, V lost 4 bases, and 7 bases had no gene match. The germline gives CDR1 SGHKS, CDR2 YYEKEE (reference sequence). The CDR3 is 16 residues long. DNA for the CDR3: TGTGCCAGCAGCAAGGTAGCGGGAGGGCTTTACAATGAGCAGTTCTTC. Protein product: CASSKVAGGLYNEQFF.

CDR3 in amino acids: CASSLSGLAVNEQFF. In DNA form, the CDR3 reads TGTGCCAGCAGCTTGTCGGGACTAGCGGTCAATGAGCAGTTCTTC. The rearrangement joins TRBV5-4 to TRBJ2-1, with 11 bases that match TRBD2. This CDR3 region has 15 residues. Germline CDR1 is SGHNT and CDR2 is YYREEE (reference sequence). Trimming cost V 1 base and J 6 bases; bases outside gene matches: 3.

The gene calls are TRBV18 and TRBJ2-1; 8 positions agree with TRBD2. The V gene's germline CDR1 is KGHSH and CDR2 LQKENI. Trimming removed 6 bases from V and 2 bases from J; junction bases left unmatched: 6. This CDR3 has 15 residues. The CDR3 region is CASSSGSTTYNEQFF. DNA for the CDR3: TGTGCCAGCTCGAGCGGGAGTACGACCTACAATGAGCAGTTCTTC.

This chain links TRBV27 with TRBJ1-6; D is possibly TRBD1 (5 bases). The CDR3 contains 17 residues. Trimming pared 0 bases from V and 5 bases from J, leaving 14 bases between. Germline lookup yields CDR1 MNHEY and CDR2 SMNVEV (reference sequence). CDR3 sequence reads: CASSLSGWGVNNSPLHF. The CDR3 coding sequence is TGTGCCAGCAGTTTATCGGGCTGGGGGGTAAATAATTCACCCCTCCACTTT.

The chain uses TRBV5-4 and TRBJ1-3; 7 bases match TRBD1. The CDR3 totals 17 residues. Per the germline V gene, CDR1 is SGHNT and CDR2 is YYREEE (reference sequence). Unmatched junction bases numbered 15, after V lost 4 bases and J lost 5 bases. CDR3 residues: CASSRAPMTGSRNTIYF. DNA of the CDR3: TGTGCCAGCAGCCGTGCTCCGATGACAGGGTCCAGAAACACCATATATTTT.

In its sample, this clone was seen once. The V call is TRBV10-3, the J call TRBJ2-3, with 12 positions matching TRBD2. The CDR3 consists of 16 residues. Looked up from germline, CDR1 is ENHRY and CDR2 is SYGVKD. With 4 bases clipped from V and 0 bases from J, the junction kept 2 bases outside the gene matches. This CDR3 is CAISGLAGASTDTQYF. The CDR3 DNA is TGTGCCATCAGTGGACTAGCGGGAGCTAGCACAGATACGCAGTATTTT.

The genes are TRBV6-2 or TRBV6-3 and TRBJ2-3; 11 bases agree with TRBD2. The junction had 7 bases not matched to a gene; V was cut back by 2 bases and J by 0 bases. The germline CDR1 and CDR2 sequences are MNHEY and SVGEGT. CDR3 length: 18 residues. CDR3 residues: CASSYTQTSGISTDTQYF. The CDR3 DNA sequence: TGTGCCAGCAGTTACACCCAGACTAGCGGGATTAGCACAGATACGCAGTATTTT.

This chain links TRBV4-1 with TRBJ2-3; no firm D call. The V gene's germline CDR1 is MGHRA and CDR2 YSYEKL. The CDR3 has 15 residues. Trimming stripped 2 bases from V and 0 bases from J, with 9 bases between. The CDR3: CASSQYGVSTDTQYF. CDR3 DNA sequence: TGCGCCAGCAGCCAATACGGAGTTAGCACAGATACGCAGTATTTT.

This chain links TRBV25-1 with TRBJ1-1, with unresolved D. The CDR3 totals 13 residues. Trimming took 3 bases from V and 3 from J, leaving 8 bases between them. CDR1 is MGHDK, CDR2 SYGVNS, per germline. Here the CDR3 reads CASSESLYTEAFF. CDR3 bases: TGTGCCAGCAGTGAGTCTCTTTACACTGAAGCTTTCTTT. Filled out from reference TRBV25-1 and TRBJ1-1, the complete variable domain reads EADIYQTPRYLVIGTGKKITLECSQTMGHDKMYWYQQDPGMELHLIHYSYGVNSTEKGDLSSESTVSRIRTEHFPLTLESARPSHTSQYLCASSESLYTEAFFGQGTRLTVV.

The CDR3 region is CASSLEIAYNEQFF. The CDR3 DNA follows: TGTGCCAGCAGCTTAGAGATTGCCTACAATGAGCAGTTCTTC. The genes are TRBV5-8 and TRBJ2-1; D ambiguous. V was cut by 2 bases and J by 2 bases, with 8 bases left in between. The CDR3 is 14 amino acids. From germline, CDR1 is SGHTS and CDR2 YDEGEE.

The V gene is TRBV30, the J gene TRBJ1-2; D may be TRBD1 (6 bases). Trimming removed 5 bases at V and 4 bases at J, with 17 bases between. The CDR3 has 14 amino acids. CDR1 and CDR2 from the germline V gene are GTSNPN and SVGIG (reference sequence). The CDR3 loop is CAWGGPRDLYGYTF. The CDR3 DNA sequence: TGTGCCTGGGGGGGGCCCCGTGACCTCTATGGCTACACCTTC. The complete variable domain, with remaining parts taken from reference TRBV30 and TRBJ1-2, reads SQTIHQWPATLVQPVGSPLSLECTVEGTSNPNLYWYRQAAGRGLQLLFYSVGIGQISSEVPQNLSASRPQDRQFILSSKKLLLSDSGFYLCAWGGPRDLYGYTFGSGTRLTVV.

In DNA form, the CDR3 reads TGTGCCAGCAGCTTGGCAGTAGCGGGAGTAGGGGAGCAGTTCTTC. Its protein product is CASSLAVAGVGEQFF. This chain joins TRBV5-8 and TRBJ2-1; 9 nucleotides agree with TRBD2. The germline V gene has CDR1 SGHTS and CDR2 YDEGEE. This CDR3 contains 15 residues. The V gene end was trimmed by 0 bases and the J gene end by 10 bases; junction bases not matched to a gene: 8.

This chain uses TRBV30 with TRBJ1-1; D uncertain. The CDR3 is 11 amino acids. Trimming removed 3 bases at V and 1 base at J, with 3 bases between. CDR1 GTSNPN and CDR2 SVGIG come from the germline V gene (reference sequence). The CDR3 DNA sequence: TGTGCCTGGAGGCGGAACACTGAAGCTTTCTTT. Its translation: CAWRRNTEAFF.

As to this clone: The same CDR3 is also encoded by other DNA sequences in this sample. The chain combines TRBV18 with TRBJ2-5; 9 bases are a match to TRBD2. CDR3 length equals 13 residues. The J segment lost 4 bases and the V segment lost 3 bases, leaving 0 bases of the junction unmatched. Looked up from germline, CDR1 is KGHSH and CDR2 is LQKENI. For the CDR3, the DNA is TGTGCCAGCTCACCGGGACTAGCAGAGACCCAGTACTTC. Protein product: CASSPGLAETQYF.

This chain links TRBV7-2 with TRBJ2-4, with a tentative D call TRBD2 (5 bases). The CDR3 runs to 17 residues. The V and J ends lost 4 bases and 1 base respectively, with 17 bases between them. Germline V gene data show CDR1 as SGHTA and CDR2 as FQGNSA. The CDR3 nucleotides read TGTGCCAGCAGCTCTACCCTCTCCCCGGGGGCCAAAAACATTCAGTACTTC. Residues: CASSSTLSPGAKNIQYF.

The V call is TRBV24-1, the J call TRBJ1-1, with unresolved D. Germline V gene lookup returns CDR1 KGHDR and CDR2 SFDVKD. There are 13 residues in the CDR3. V lost 10 bases to trimming and J lost 1 base, with 12 bases between them. The CDR3 bases are TGTGCCACGGCTCTGGCGGGGAACACTGAAGCTTTCTTT. It is translated as CATALAGNTEAFF.

V and J are TRBV5-1 and TRBJ2-1; 12 nucleotides match TRBD2. V was clipped by 5 bases and J by 0 bases; unmatched bases: 9. This CDR3 has 18 amino acids. Per germline, CDR1 SGHRS and CDR2 YFSETQ. In nucleotides, the CDR3 is TGCGCCAGCAGACCCGGGACTAGCGGGCCGGGCTCCTACAATGAGCAGTTCTTC. This encodes CASRPGTSGPGSYNEQFF.

The J gene is TRBJ1-1, the V gene TRBV7-2; 9 bases line up with TRBD1. CDR1 SGHTA and CDR2 FQGNSA come from the germline V gene. The CDR3 contains 16 residues. V shed 0 bases, J shed 1 base, and the junction held 3 bases outside the gene matches. CDR3 sequence: CASSLALGQGNTEAFF. In DNA form, the CDR3 reads TGTGCCAGCAGCTTAGCGCTGGGACAGGGGAACACTGAAGCTTTCTTT.

The chain has TRBV4-1 and TRBJ1-4; unclear D gene. CDR1 is MGHRA and CDR2 is YSYEKL in the germline V gene. The CDR3 is made up of 15 amino acids. Trimming stripped 0 bases from V and 5 bases from J, with 10 bases between. The CDR3 nucleotides are TGCGCCAGCAGCCAAGATGCGGTCGGAAATGAAAAACTGTTTTTT. This translates into CASSQDAVGNEKLFF.

This clone has a single count. The chain employs TRBV30 and TRBJ1-1; D unclear. The CDR3 loop spans 15 amino acids. Trimming stripped 1 base from V and 0 bases from J, with 12 bases between. CDR1 is GTSNPN, CDR2 SVGIG, per germline (reference sequence). CDR3 nucleotides: TGTGCCTGGAGTGCCCGTAAGCCCTTGAACACTGAAGCTTTCTTT. Translated: CAWSARKPLNTEAFF.

The V and J genes are TRBV9 and TRBJ1-2; 7 bases agree with TRBD1. The length of the CDR3 is 15 residues. CDR1 and CDR2 (germline): SGDLS, YYNGEE. Unmatched junction bases numbered 9, after V lost 4 bases and J lost 3 bases. In DNA form, the CDR3 reads TGTGCCAGCAGCCCCCAGGACAGGCTAGACTATGGCTACACCTTC. This gives the protein CASSPQDRLDYGYTF.

The J gene is TRBJ1-1, the V gene TRBV3-1 (or the pseudogene TRBV3-2); perhaps TRBD1 as D (6 bases). The germline V gene has CDR1 LGHDT and CDR2 YNNKEL (reference sequence). This CDR3 has 15 amino acids. The germline V and J ends were trimmed by 0 bases and 4 bases, with 12 bases remaining between them. This CDR3 reads CASSQDGGAVTEAFF. In DNA form, the CDR3 reads TGTGCCAGCAGCCAAGATGGGGGGGCTGTCACTGAAGCTTTCTTT.

The chain carries TRBV11-3 and TRBJ1-4; D is undetermined. V lost 2 bases and J 8 bases, leaving 12 bases between the germline ends. The CDR3 loop spans 14 amino acids. The germline V gene encodes CDR1 SGHNT and CDR2 YENEEA. CDR3 region: CASSLSPTSEKLFF. CDR3 DNA sequence: TGTGCCAGCAGCTTATCACCGACTTCGGAAAAACTGTTTTTT. The whole variable domain, filled in from reference TRBV11-3 and TRBJ1-4, reads EAGVVQSPRYKIIEKKQPVAFWCNPISGHNTLYWYLQNLGQGPELLIRYENEEAVDDSQLPKDRFSAERLKGVDSTLKIQPAELGDSAVYLCASSLSPTSEKLFFGSGTQLSVL.

This rearrangement joins TRBV19 to TRBJ2-4, with 10 nucleotides matching TRBD1. Germline assignment: CDR1 LNHDA and CDR2 SQIVND (reference sequence). V gave up 4 bases and J gave up 5 bases; unmatched junction bases: 2. The CDR3 covers 14 residues. CDR3 nucleotide sequence: TGTGCCAGTAGTAGAGGGACAGGGGAAAACATTCAGTACTTC. It codes for CASSRGTGENIQYF.

The rearrangement links TRBV11-2 to TRBJ2-2, with 8 bases lining up with TRBD2. The trim removed 2 bases at V and 6 bases at J, leaving 11 bases unmatched. The CDR3 covers 17 residues. CDR1 is SGHAT, CDR2 FQNNGV, per germline. This CDR3 is CASSLIGGRPFAGELFF. The CDR3 DNA is TGTGCCAGCAGCTTAATTGGCGGGAGGCCCTTTGCCGGGGAGCTGTTTTTT.

The genes are TRBV9 and TRBJ1-6; TRBD1 matches at 10 bases. Germline loops: CDR1 SGDLS, CDR2 YYNGEE. The CDR3 has 17 residues. The ends lost 0 bases at V and 10 bases at J; junction bases unmatched: 10. The CDR3: CASSVGQGAFNESPLHF. CDR3 DNA sequence: TGTGCCAGCAGCGTAGGACAGGGGGCGTTTAATGAGTCACCCCTCCACTTT.

The table lists this clone with a few counts. The genes are TRBV6-6 and TRBJ2-5; a weak D match, TRBD2 (7 bases). CDR3 length: 15 amino acids. The V gene lost 6 bases and the J gene lost 2 bases, with 16 bases spanning the gap. Looked up from germline, CDR1 is MNHNY and CDR2 is SVGAGI (reference sequence). CDR3 protein: CASSGLETGQETQYF. Here the CDR3 DNA reads TGTGCCAGCAGCGGACTAGAGACAGGACAAGAGACCCAGTACTTC.

The chain employs TRBV27 and TRBJ2-7; 7 bases line up with TRBD1. J was trimmed by 1 base and V by 6 bases; bases with no gene match: 6. CDR1 is MNHEY, CDR2 SMNVEV, per germline (reference sequence). The CDR3 covers 14 residues. This CDR3 reads CASSNGQVSYEQYV. DNA for the CDR3: TGTGCCAGCAGCAACGGACAGGTTTCCTACGAGCAGTACGTC.

CDR3 protein: CASSSGRLVNEQFF. Written as DNA, the CDR3 is TGTGCCAGCAGTAGCGGGAGGCTGGTCAATGAGCAGTTCTTC. The chain combines TRBV6-6 with TRBJ2-1; 9 bases map to TRBD2. The CDR3 spans 14 residues. CDR1 is MNHNY, CDR2 SVGAGI, per germline (reference sequence). Germline trimming cut 5 bases from V and 6 bases from J; bases unmatched to any gene: 5.

The V and J genes are TRBV29-1 and TRBJ1-2, with 9 bases aligning to TRBD1. The J segment lost 8 bases and the V segment lost 6 bases, leaving 4 bases of the junction unmatched. There are 11 residues in the CDR3. The germline V gene encodes CDR1 SQVTM and CDR2 ANQGSEA. The CDR3 reads CSVQGAGGYTF. CDR3 in DNA: TGCAGCGTACAGGGGGCGGGCGGCTACACCTTC.